This T cell receptor beta chain was captured in a study of blood T cell repertoires in COVID-19. Overall study: Material from acute and convalescent COVID-19 was sourced from the United States, Italy and Spain. T cells, B-cell-depleted T cells, or PBMCs supplied cDNA or gDNA.

Authors' analysis steps: Estimates of nucleated cell counts were drawn from the amplification of reference gene primers. Measured with immunoSEQ multiplex PCR; TCRdb has only the in-frame clones, and not every one. That table gives V, J and clone size, and the DNA gave D and trimming. This table holds roughly 180,000 clones, about 85% found once. The CDR3 is 13 amino acids. V shed 4 bases and J 5 bases; nucleotides not matched to a gene: 4. The V gene's germline CDR1 is SGHRS and CDR2 YFSETQ. Self-reported history from a screening survey and questionnaire set each donor's cohort. The specimen was PBMCs or T cells enriched from blood (not recorded which). The sequence came from a woman in her thirties or forties with acute COVID-19. The V gene is TRBV5-1, the J gene TRBJ1-2; TRBD1 aligns across 8 bases. The CDR3 sequence: CASSARTGYGYTF. The CDR3 nucleotides read TGCGCCAGCAGCGCTAGGACAGGGTATGGCTACACCTTC. The whole variable domain, remainder taken from reference TRBV5-1 and TRBJ1-2, is KAGVTQTPRYLIKTRGQQVTLSCSPISGHRSVSWYQQTPGQGLQFLFEYFSETQRNKGNFPGRFSGRQFSNSRSEMNVSTLELGDSALYLCASSARTGYGYTFGSGTRLTVV.